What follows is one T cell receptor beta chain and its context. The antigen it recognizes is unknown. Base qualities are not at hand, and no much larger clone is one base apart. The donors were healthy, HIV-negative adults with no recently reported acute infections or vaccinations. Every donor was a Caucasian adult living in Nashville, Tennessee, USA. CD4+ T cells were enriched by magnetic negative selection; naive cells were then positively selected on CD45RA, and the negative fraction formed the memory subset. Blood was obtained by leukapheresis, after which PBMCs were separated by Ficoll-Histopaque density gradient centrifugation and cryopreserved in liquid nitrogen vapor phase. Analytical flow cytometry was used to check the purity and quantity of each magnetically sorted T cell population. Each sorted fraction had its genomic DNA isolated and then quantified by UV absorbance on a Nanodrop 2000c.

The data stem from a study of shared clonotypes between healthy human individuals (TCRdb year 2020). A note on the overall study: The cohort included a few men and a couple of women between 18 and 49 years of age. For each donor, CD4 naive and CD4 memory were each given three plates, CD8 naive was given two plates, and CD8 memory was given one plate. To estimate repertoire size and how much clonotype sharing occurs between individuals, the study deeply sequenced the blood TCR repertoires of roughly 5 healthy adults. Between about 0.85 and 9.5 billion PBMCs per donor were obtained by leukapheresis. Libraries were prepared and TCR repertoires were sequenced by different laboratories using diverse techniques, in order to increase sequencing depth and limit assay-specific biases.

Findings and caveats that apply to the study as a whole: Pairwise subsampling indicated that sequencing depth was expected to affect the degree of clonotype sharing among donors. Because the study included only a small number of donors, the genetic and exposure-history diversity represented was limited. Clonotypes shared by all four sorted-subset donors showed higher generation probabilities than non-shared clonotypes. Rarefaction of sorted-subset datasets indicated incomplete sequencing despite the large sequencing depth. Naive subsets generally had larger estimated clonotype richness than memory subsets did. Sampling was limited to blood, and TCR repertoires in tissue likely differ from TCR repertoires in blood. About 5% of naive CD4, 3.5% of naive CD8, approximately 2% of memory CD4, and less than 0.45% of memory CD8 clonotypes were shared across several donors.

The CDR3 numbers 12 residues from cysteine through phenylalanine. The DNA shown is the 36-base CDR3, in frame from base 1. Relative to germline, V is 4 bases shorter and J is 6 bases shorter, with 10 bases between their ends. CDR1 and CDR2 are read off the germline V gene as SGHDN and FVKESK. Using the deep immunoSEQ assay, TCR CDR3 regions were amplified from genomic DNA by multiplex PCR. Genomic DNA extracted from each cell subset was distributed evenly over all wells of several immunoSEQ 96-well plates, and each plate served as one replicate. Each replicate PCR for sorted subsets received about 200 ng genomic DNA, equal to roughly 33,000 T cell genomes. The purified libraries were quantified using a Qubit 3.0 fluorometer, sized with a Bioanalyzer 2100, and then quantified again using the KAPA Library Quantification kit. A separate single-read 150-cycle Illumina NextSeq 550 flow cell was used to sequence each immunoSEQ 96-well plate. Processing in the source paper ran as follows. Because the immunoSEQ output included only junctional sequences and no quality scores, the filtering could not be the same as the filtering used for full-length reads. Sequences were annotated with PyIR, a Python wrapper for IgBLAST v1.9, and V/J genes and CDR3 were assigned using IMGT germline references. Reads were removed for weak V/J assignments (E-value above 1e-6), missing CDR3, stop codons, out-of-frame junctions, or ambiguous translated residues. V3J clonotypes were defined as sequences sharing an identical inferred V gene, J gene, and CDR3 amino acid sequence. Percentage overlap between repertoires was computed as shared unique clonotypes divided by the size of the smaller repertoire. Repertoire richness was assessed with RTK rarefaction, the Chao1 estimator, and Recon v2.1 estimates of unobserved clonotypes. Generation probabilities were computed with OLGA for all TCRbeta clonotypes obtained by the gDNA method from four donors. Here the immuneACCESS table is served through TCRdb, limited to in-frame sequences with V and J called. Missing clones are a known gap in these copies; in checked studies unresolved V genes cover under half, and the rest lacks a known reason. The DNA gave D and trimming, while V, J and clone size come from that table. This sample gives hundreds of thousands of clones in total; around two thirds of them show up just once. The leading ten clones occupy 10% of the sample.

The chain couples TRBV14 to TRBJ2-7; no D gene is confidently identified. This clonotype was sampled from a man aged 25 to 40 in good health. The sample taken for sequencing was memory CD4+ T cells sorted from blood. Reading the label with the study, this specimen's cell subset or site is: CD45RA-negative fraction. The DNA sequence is TGTGCCAGCAGCCGGGTGACGATCGAGCAGTACTTC. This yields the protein CASSRVTIEQYF.